These T cell receptor beta chains were read from a single sample in a study of type 1 regulatory T cells. Using its own MiXCR run on the reads, TCRdb lists one record per CDR3 protein. This table holds 60,000 to 70,000 distinct CDR3 sequences, approximately 47% found once. Their antigen targets remain unknown. Sample: cultured non-Tr1 T cells, either the whole culture or a sorted T cell fraction (not recorded which). These receptors all come from a human donor in good health. Both conserved end residues are part of each CDR3. D genes are given only for firm matches. Clone size, where shown, is once, few, many, or a class for clones that have expanded.

D gene	clone size	V gene	J gene	CDR3 DNA	CDR3 protein
TRBD2	medium-sized	TRBV5-1	TRBJ2-3	TGCGCCAGCAATCCCGGACTAGTCGTTCCAGATACGCAGTATTTT	CASNPGLVVPDTQYF
NA	NA	TRBV9	TRBJ1-2	TGTGCCAGCAGCGTATCTCTCGACGACGGGCGCTACACCTTC	CASSVSLDDGRYTF
TRBD2	NA	TRBV11-3	TRBJ2-2	TGTGCCAGCAGCTTAGAACGGGGACTAGTGAGGAAAACCGGGAAGCTGTTTTTT	CASSLERGLVRKTGKLFF
TRBD1	NA	TRBV19	TRBJ2-3	TGTGCCAGTAGTAACAAACCGGGACAGGGCACAGATACGCAGTATTTT	CASSNKPGQGTDTQYF
NA	NA	TRBV28	TRBJ2-6	TGTGCCAGCAGGCCACATAGACTGAAGGCCAACGTCCTGACTTTC	CASRPHRLKANVLTF
NA	NA	TRBV5-1	TRBJ2-2	TGCGCCAGCAGCCCCACACCTGTTACGAACACCGGGGAGCTGTTTTTT	CASSPTPVTNTGELFF
TRBD2	few	TRBV9	TRBJ2-3	TGTGCCAGCAGCGTGCCCGGGGGGACGCAGTATTTT	CASSVPGGTQYF
NA	NA	TRBV6-2/TRBV6-3	TRBJ1-2	TGTGCCAGCAGTCGTAGTAACTCACCATGGAGCGGCTACACCTTC	CASSRSNSPWSGYTF
NA	few	TRBV20-1	TRBJ1-6	TGCAGTGCTAGAGGGCAGCTCCTTAATTCACCCCTCCACTTT	CSARGQLLNSPLHF
NA	few	TRBV5-1	TRBJ1-6	TGCGCCAGCAGCTTGGTTGGGAGCTCCTATAATTCACCCCTCCACTTT	CASSLVGSSYNSPLHF
NA	NA	TRBV29-1	TRBJ1-1	TGCAGCGTTGAGGCAGGGCGGAGTACTGAAGCTTTCTTT	CSVEAGRSTEAFF
NA	few	TRBV12-3/TRBV12-4	TRBJ2-1	TGTGCCAGCAGCGCAGTTAGCGCCTACAATGAGCAGTTCTTC	CASSAVSAYNEQFF
TRBD1	few	TRBV5-1	TRBJ1-3	TGCGCCAGCAGCTGGATGGGACAGAAAACAACTGGAAACACCATATATTTT	CASSWMGQKTTGNTIYF
NA	NA	TRBV20-1	TRBJ2-7	TGCAGTGCTAGAGGGGGGGCCGGTGCCTCCTACGAGCAGTACTTC	CSARGGAGASYEQYF
TRBD1	few	TRBV4-2	TRBJ1-3	TGTGCCAGCGGAACTACAGGGGGCACTGGAAACACCATATATTTT	CASGTTGGTGNTIYF
TRBD2	NA	TRBV4-2	TRBJ2-4	TGTGCCAGCAGCCAAGAATTGGGGCGGGGGGGTGACTACATTCAGTACTTC	CASSQELGRGGDYIQYF
NA	NA	TRBV5-4	TRBJ2-3	TGTGCCAGCAGCGCCGGGACCCCCGGGACTGCGGTTTTT	CASSAGTPGTAVF
NA	NA	TRBV18	TRBJ2-1	TGTGCCAGCTCACCGGTAACAGGGCTCAATGAGCAGTTCTTC	CASSPVTGLNEQFF
TRBD1	NA	TRBV27	TRBJ1-5	TGTGCCAGCAGCCCACTTGACAGGGCAAACAATCAGCCCCAGCATTTT	CASSPLDRANNQPQHF
NA	NA	TRBV12-3/TRBV12-4	TRBJ1-1	TGTGCCAGCACCCCCCAAAGGGGGTTAAGCACTGAAGCTTTCTTT	CASTPQRGLSTEAFF
TRBD2	NA	TRBV5-4	TRBJ2-5	TGTGCCAGCAGCCCTCGGGGGGTGGGGGGTAAAGAGACCCAGTACTTC	CASSPRGVGGKETQYF
NA	NA	TRBV20-1	TRBJ2-1	TGCAGTGCTAGGAGGGAGTCCGCGGGTCACAATGAGCAGTTCTTC	CSARRESAGHNEQFF
NA	few	TRBV12-3/TRBV12-4	TRBJ1-1	TGTGCCAGCAGTCCGGGTTCAGGTGAAGCTTTCTTT	CASSPGSGEAFF
TRBD2	NA	TRBV6-5	TRBJ2-1	TGTGCCAGCACCTTTAGCGGGGGGGCGGTTATTGAGCAGTTCTTC	CASTFSGGAVIEQFF
TRBD2	NA	TRBV3-1	TRBJ2-5	TGTGCCAGCAGCCTGCCGACTAGCGGCCAAGAGACCCAGTACTTC	CASSLPTSGQETQYF
NA	few	TRBV7-9	TRBJ2-1	TGTGCCAGCAGCGAGAGAAGCCAGGATGAGCAGTTCTTC	CASSERSQDEQFF
NA	NA	TRBV7-3	TRBJ1-2	TGTGCCAGCAGCCCTGCGGAGGGACAAGGTGGCTACACCTTC	CASSPAEGQGGYTF
TRBD2	few	TRBV7-2	TRBJ2-1	TGTGCCAGCAGCAGACTAGCGGGGGGCCGGGGAGAGCAGTTCTTC	CASSRLAGGRGEQFF